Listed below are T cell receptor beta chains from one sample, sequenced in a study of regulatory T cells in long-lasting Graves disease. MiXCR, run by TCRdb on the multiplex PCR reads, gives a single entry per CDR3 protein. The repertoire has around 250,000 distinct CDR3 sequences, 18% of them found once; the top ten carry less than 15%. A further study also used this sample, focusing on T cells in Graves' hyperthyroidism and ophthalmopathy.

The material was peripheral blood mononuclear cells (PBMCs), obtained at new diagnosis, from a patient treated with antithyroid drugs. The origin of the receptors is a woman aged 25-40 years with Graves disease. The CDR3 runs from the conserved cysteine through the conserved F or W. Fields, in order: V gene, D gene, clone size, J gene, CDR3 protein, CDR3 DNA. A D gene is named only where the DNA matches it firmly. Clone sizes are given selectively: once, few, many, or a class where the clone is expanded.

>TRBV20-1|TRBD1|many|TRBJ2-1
CSAPGTGKDNEQFF
TGCAGTGCCCCCGGGACAGGGAAGGACAATGAGCAGTTCTTC
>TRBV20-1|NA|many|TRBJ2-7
CSATLDYYEQYF
TGCAGTGCCACCCTCGACTACTACGAGCAGTACTTC
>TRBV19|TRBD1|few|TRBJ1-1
CASTQGWGVNTEAFF
TGTGCCAGTACACAGGGGTGGGGTGTGAACACTGAAGCTTTCTTT
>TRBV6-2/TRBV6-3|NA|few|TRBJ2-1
CASIMGGAPYNEQFF
TGTGCCAGCATAATGGGGGGGGCCCCCTACAATGAGCAGTTCTTC
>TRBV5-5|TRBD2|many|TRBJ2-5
CASSLRAGGNYQETQYF
TGTGCCAGCAGCTTGAGAGCGGGGGGGAATTACCAAGAGACCCAGTACTTC
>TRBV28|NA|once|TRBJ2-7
CATAPLRGLSSYEQYF
TGTGCCACTGCCCCTCTACGAGGCCTTAGCTCCTACGAGCAGTACTTC
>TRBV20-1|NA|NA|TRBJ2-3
CSASNRGDSRTDTQYF
TGCAGTGCCAGCAACCGGGGGGACAGCAGAACAGATACGCAGTATTTT
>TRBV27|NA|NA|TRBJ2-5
CASRPGRRGETQYF
TGTGCCAGCAGACCTGGACGGCGAGGGGAGACCCAGTACTTC
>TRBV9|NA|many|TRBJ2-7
CASSVGTRAYEQYF
TGTGCCAGCAGCGTAGGAACCCGGGCCTACGAGCAGTACTTC
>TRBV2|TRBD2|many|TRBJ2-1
CASSEVASGAYHEQFF
TGTGCCAGCAGTGAAGTGGCTAGCGGGGCTTACCATGAGCAGTTCTTC
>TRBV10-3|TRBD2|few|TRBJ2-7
CAVGGDPSYEQYF
TGTGCCGTGGGGGGGGACCCTTCCTACGAGCAGTACTTC
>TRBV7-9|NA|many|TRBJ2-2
CASSLSGELFF
TGTGCCAGCAGCTTGTCCGGGGAGCTGTTTTTT
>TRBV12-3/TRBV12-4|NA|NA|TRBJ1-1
CASSLDGGRGNTEAFF
TGTGCCAGCAGTTTAGATGGCGGCAGGGGCAACACTGAAGCTTTCTTT
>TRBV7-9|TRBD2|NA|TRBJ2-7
CASSLRVAGNDYELYF
TGTGCCAGCAGCTTAAGGGTAGCGGGGAATGATTACGAGCTGTACTTC
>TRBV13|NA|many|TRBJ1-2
CASSLERTPGDYGYTF
TGTGCCAGCAGCTTAGAACGGACCCCCGGCGACTATGGCTACACCTTC
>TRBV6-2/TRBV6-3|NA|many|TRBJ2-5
CASSKDLSQETQYF
TGTGCCAGCAGTAAGGACCTGTCCCAAGAGACCCAGTACTTC
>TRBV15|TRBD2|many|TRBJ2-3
CATSRPSLLAVLYF
TGTGCCACCAGCAGACCGTCTTTACTAGCGGTCCTCTATTTT
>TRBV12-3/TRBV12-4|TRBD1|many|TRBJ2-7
CASRPGQGERSSYEQYF
TGTGCCAGCAGGCCGGGACAGGGGGAACGAAGCTCCTACGAGCAGTACTTC
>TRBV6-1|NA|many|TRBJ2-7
CASSSLGGSSYEQYF
TGTGCCAGCAGCTCCCTCGGGGGAAGCTCCTACGAGCAGTACTTC
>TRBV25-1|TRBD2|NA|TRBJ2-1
CASTSPGRAYNEQFF
TGTGCCAGCACTTCCCCGGGGAGGGCCTACAATGAGCAGTTCTTC
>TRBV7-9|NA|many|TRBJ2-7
CASGVKRALLFEQYF
TGTGCCAGCGGGGTAAAGAGGGCCCTTCTTTTTGAGCAGTACTTC
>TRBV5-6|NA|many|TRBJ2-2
CASSLWWNTGELFF
TGTGCCAGCAGCTTGTGGTGGAACACCGGGGAGCTGTTTTTT
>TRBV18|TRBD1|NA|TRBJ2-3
CASSATGGTSTDTQYF
TGTGCCAGCTCGGCAACAGGGGGAACTAGCACAGATACGCAGTATTTT
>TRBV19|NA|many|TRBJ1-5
CASSIQSGPNQPQHF
TGTGCCAGTAGTATACAGTCAGGGCCCAATCAGCCCCAGCATTTT
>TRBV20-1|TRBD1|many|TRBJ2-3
CSARETGEDTQYF
TGCAGTGCTAGAGAGACAGGGGAGGATACGCAGTATTTT
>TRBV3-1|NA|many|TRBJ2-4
CASSQDPGSFKNIQYF
TGTGCCAGCAGCCAAGATCCGGGCAGTTTCAAAAACATTCAGTACTTC
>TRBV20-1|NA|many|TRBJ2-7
CSAAFGQKIYEQYF
TGCAGTGCTGCCTTCGGCCAGAAGATCTACGAGCAGTACTTC
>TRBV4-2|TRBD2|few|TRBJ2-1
CASSQLTSGGAWEQFF
TGTGCCAGCAGCCAACTGACTAGCGGGGGGGCCTGGGAGCAGTTCTTC
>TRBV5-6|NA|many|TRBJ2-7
CASSPRAPYEQYF
TGTGCCAGCAGCCCGCGAGCCCCCTACGAGCAGTACTTC
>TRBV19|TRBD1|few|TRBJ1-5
CASSPDRDRGNQPQHF
TGTGCCAGTAGTCCGGACCGGGACAGGGGCAATCAGCCCCAGCATTTT
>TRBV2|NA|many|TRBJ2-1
CASSLDRYNEQFF
TGTGCCAGCAGCTTGGACAGATACAATGAGCAGTTCTTC
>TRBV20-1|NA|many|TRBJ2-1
CSARVAGPNEQFF
TGCAGTGCTAGAGTGGCAGGGCCCAATGAGCAGTTCTTC
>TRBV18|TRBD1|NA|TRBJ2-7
CASSPKGQGAYEQYF
TGTGCCAGCTCACCAAAGGGACAGGGGGCCTACGAGCAGTACTTC
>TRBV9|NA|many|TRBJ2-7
CASSVDPDPYEQYF
TGTGCCAGCAGCGTAGACCCGGATCCCTACGAGCAGTACTTC
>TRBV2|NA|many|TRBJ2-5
CASKPGTSVETQYF
TGTGCCAGCAAACCCGGGACATCTGTGGAGACCCAGTACTTC
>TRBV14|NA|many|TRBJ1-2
CASSQVQTYGYTF
TGTGCCAGCAGCCAAGTTCAGACCTATGGCTACACCTTC
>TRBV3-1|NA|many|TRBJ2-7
CASSPSGYEQYF
TGTGCCAGCAGCCCAAGCGGGTACGAGCAGTACTTC
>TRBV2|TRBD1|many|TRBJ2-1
CASSGTGGSYNEQFF
TGTGCCAGCAGTGGGACAGGAGGCTCCTACAATGAGCAGTTCTTC
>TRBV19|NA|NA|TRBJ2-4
CASSLFHRGLSGKNIQYF
TGTGCCAGTAGTCTTTTTCACAGGGGACTAAGTGGCAAAAACATTCAGTACTTC
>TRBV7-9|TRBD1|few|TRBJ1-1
CASAGTAGAFF
TGTGCCAGCGCGGGGACAGCCGGCGCTTTCTTT
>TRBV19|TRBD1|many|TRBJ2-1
CASSITSGQGARNEQFF
TGTGCCAGTAGTATCACCTCGGGACAGGGGGCGAGGAATGAGCAGTTCTTC
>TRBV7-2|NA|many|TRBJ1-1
CASSFSQILNTEAFF
TGTGCCAGCAGCTTCAGTCAGATCTTGAACACTGAAGCTTTCTTT
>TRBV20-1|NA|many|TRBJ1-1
CSARDPTTGSDAFF
TGCAGTGCTAGAGATCCGACCACAGGGAGTGACGCTTTCTTT
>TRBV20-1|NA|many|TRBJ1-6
CSARMAQRAPYNSPLHF
TGCAGTGCTAGAATGGCCCAAAGGGCGCCCTATAATTCACCCCTCCACTTT
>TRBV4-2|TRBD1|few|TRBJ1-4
CASSLDRSEKLFF
TGTGCCAGCAGCCTGGACAGGAGTGAAAAACTGTTTTTT
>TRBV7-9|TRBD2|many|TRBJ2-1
CASSLGPAGLYNEQFF
TGTGCCAGCAGCTTAGGTCCAGCGGGGTTGTACAATGAGCAGTTCTTC
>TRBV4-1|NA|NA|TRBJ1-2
CASSQGGPQTDGYTF
TGCGCCAGCAGCCAGGGGGGTCCGCAGACAGATGGCTACACCTTC
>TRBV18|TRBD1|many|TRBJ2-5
CASSPQTGGQETQYF
TGTGCCAGCTCACCTCAAACAGGGGGACAAGAGACCCAGTACTTC
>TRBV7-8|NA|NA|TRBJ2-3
CASSLGFGSLSTDTQYF
TGTGCCAGCAGCTTAGGATTCGGGAGCCTAAGCACAGATACGCAGTATTTT
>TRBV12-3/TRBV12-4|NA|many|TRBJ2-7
CASSSTGLAYEQYF
TGTGCCAGCAGCTCCACAGGGTTGGCCTACGAGCAGTACTTC
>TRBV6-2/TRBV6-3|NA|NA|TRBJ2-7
CASRDKYYEQYF
TGTGCCAGCAGGGACAAATACTACGAGCAGTACTTC
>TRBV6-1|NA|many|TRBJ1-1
CASSRVGNTEAFF
TGTGCCAGCAGCCGGGTCGGGAACACTGAAGCTTTCTTT